The 8 T cell receptor beta chains given below trace back to one sample, sequenced in a study of cytomegalovirus exposure and HLA in healthy donors. TCRdb's copy holds only in-frame clones and misses some; the assay was immunoSEQ multiplex PCR. The table lists some 270,000 clones, approximately 86% of them singletons. The sequenced material came from PBMCs. The receptors shown here come from a young woman in good health and CMV-seronegative.

The V call is TRBV20-1, the J call TRBJ2-1; D possibly corresponds to TRBD1 (6 bases). V was trimmed by 6 bases and J by 14 bases, leaving 17 bases between them. The CDR3 consists of 11 residues. Germline V gene sequence: CDR1 DFQATT, CDR2 SNEGSKA (reference sequence). CDR3 region: CSASTGTREFF. CDR3 DNA: TGCAGTGCGTCAACCGGGACACGGGAGTTCTTC.

The CDR3 coding sequence is TGTGCCAGTCCGACAGGGGACGAGACCCAGTACTTC. Encoded protein: CASPTGDETQYF. The J gene is TRBJ2-5, the V gene TRBV5-5; 8 positions match TRBD1. With V trimmed by 8 bases and J by 5 bases, 5 bases remained unmatched. This CDR3 comprises 12 residues. Germline lookup yields CDR1 SGHKS and CDR2 YYEKEE (reference sequence). Full variable domain (outside the CDR3, taken from reference TRBV5-5 and TRBJ2-5): DAGVTQSPTHLIKTRGQQVTLRCSPISGHKSVSWYQQVLGQGPQFIFQYYEKEERGRGNFPDRFSARQFPNYSSELNVNALLLGDSALYLCASPTGDETQYFGPGTRLLVL.

The genes are TRBV30 and TRBJ2-3; 12 nucleotides align to TRBD2. Per the germline V gene, CDR1 is GTSNPN and CDR2 is SVGIG (reference sequence). Losses at the gene ends were 3 bases for V and 7 bases for J; bases not matched to a gene: 8. The CDR3 is made up of 15 amino acids. CDR3 bases: TGTGCCTGGAGGGCACTAGCGGGAGGTAAAAATACGCAGTATTTT. This translates into CAWRALAGGKNTQYF.

The genes are TRBV6-6 and TRBJ2-7; the D gene is possibly TRBD2 (6 bases). The germline gives CDR1 MNHNY, CDR2 SVGAGI (reference sequence). This CDR3 has 12 residues. Trimming cost V 7 bases and J 0 bases, with 7 bases left between them. The DNA for the CDR3 is TGTGCCAGCAAGGAGGGCTCCTACGAGCAGTACTTC. Protein product: CASKEGSYEQYF.

This clone has more than one count but fewer than ten. The chain is built from TRBV6-4 and TRBJ1-2; 8 bases map to TRBD1. In germline, CDR1 is MRHNA, CDR2 SNTAGT. Losses at the gene ends were 7 bases for V and 6 bases for J; bases not matched to a gene: 4. The CDR3 extends over 12 amino acids. The CDR3 here is CASTPTGDGYTF. CDR3 DNA: TGTGCCAGCACCCCGACAGGGGATGGCTACACCTTC.

In DNA form, the CDR3 reads TGTGCCAGCAGCTTAGAGGGGGCCCACAATGAGCAGTTCTTC. It yields the protein CASSLEGAHNEQFF. The chain combines TRBV7-6 with TRBJ2-1, with 7 positions matching TRBD1. Per the germline V gene, CDR1 is SGHVS and CDR2 is FNYEAQ. V shed 1 base and J 5 bases; nucleotides not matched to a gene: 2. This CDR3 is built from 14 residues.

The chain joins TRBV21-1 to TRBJ2-1; no check of the table's D call, TRBD2, against the DNA was made. TRBV21-1 is a documented pseudogene. The CDR3 spans 14 residues. The CDR3 DNA reads TGTGCCAGCAGCAGTTGCGGGAGATACTCGGAGCAGTTCTTC. Amino acid sequence: CASSSCGRYSEQFF.

The rearrangement uses TRBV7-2 and TRBJ2-1; 12 bases map to TRBD2. The CDR3 is made up of 16 amino acids. Germline CDR1 and CDR2: SGHTA and FQGNSA. V shed 7 bases, J shed 10 bases, and the junction held 14 bases outside the gene matches. The CDR3 nucleotides are TGTGCCAGCATCTATCTAACTAGCGGGAGGTCGGGGGAGCAGTTCTTC. It yields the protein CASIYLTSGRSGEQFF. The full variable domain, completed using reference TRBV7-2 and TRBJ2-1, is GAGVSQSPSNKVTEKGKDVELRCDPISGHTALYWYRQSLGQGLEFLIYFQGNSAPDKSGLPSDRFSAERTGGSVSTLTIQRTQQEDSAVYLCASIYLTSGRSGEQFFGPGTRLTVL.